This record looks at one TCR beta chain sequence and its context. Its matching antigen is unknown. The data originate from a study of cytomegalovirus exposure and HLA in healthy donors. The wider study: Within an early data release were tens of millions of unique TCRs drawn from HLA-typed donors. The study's findings and limits: Accounts indicate the classifier identified cytomegalovirus status with strong specificity and sensitivity. In a later analysis, TCR beta V- and J-gene trimming showed a link to a missense DCLRE1C variant. A further, later analysis showed that HLA-associated TCR beta chains (compared with equally common others) were more clonally expanded.

Germline V CDR1 and CDR2: SGHVS, FNYEAQ. V shed 2 bases and J shed 4 bases, with 5 bases lying between them. The CDR3 has 12 amino acids. PCR was performed using 60 Vbeta and 13 Jbeta primers. Generated by immunoSEQ multiplex PCR, the TCRdb table keeps only in-frame clones and is missing some. The sample carries 100,000 or so clones, approximately 84% recorded once. Source material: PBMCs. The J gene is TRBJ1-1, the V gene TRBV7-6; no firm D call. The TCR sequence derives from a man between 18 and 35 years old in good health and CMV-seronegative. The CDR3 nucleotides are TGTGCCAGCAGCTTATTGAGCACTGAAGCTTTCTTT. Its translation: CASSLLSTEAFF.